Listed below are T cell receptor beta chains from one sample, sequenced in a study of beta chain features in type 1 diabetes. Only in-frame clones appear in the TCRdb table, and some are missing; sequencing was by immunoSEQ multiplex PCR. This sample has about 700,000 clones, with around an eighth found just once. The sample consisted of naive CD4+ T cells from blood. The receptors here all came from a man aged 18 to 29 with type 1 diabetes. Both conserved end residues are part of each CDR3. Fields, in order: D gene, J gene, V gene, clone size, CDR3 protein, CDR3 DNA. The D gene is left open where the match is weak. The listing skips clone size in some rows; elsewhere it reads once, few, many or a size class.

-	TRBJ1-1	TRBV15	-	CATSRTGTGEAFF	TGTGCCACCAGCAGAACCGGGACTGGTGAAGCTTTCTTT
-	TRBJ1-6	TRBV2	few	CASSEEGVASPLHF	TGTGCCAGCAGTGAAGAGGGGGTGGCCTCACCCCTCCACTTT
-	TRBJ2-1	TRBV2	-	CASRGDSPYNEQFF	TGTGCCAGCAGAGGAGACTCCCCCTACAATGAGCAGTTCTTC
TRBD1	TRBJ2-7	TRBV6-1	few	CASSVDRGRSYEQYF	TGTGCCAGCAGCGTGGACAGGGGGAGATCCTACGAGCAGTACTTC
-	TRBJ1-1	TRBV21-1	few	CASSKVTRDWVNPNGEAFF	TGTGCCAGCAGCAAAGTAACCCGGGACTGGGTCAACCCGAACGGTGAAGCTTTCTTT
TRBD1	TRBJ2-1	TRBV18	-	CASSSGQVGNEQFF	TGTGCCAGCTCATCGGGACAGGTAGGCAATGAGCAGTTCTTC
-	TRBJ1-1	TRBV7-6	few	CASSLRGAEAFF	TGTGCCAGCAGCTTACGGGGGGCTGAAGCTTTCTTT
-	TRBJ1-2	TRBV29-1	few	CSGWTNYGYTF	TGCAGTGGGTGGACTAACTATGGCTACACCTTC
-	TRBJ1-6	TRBV25-1	few	CASSEGGSPLHF	TGTGCCAGCAGTGAAGGAGGTTCACCCCTCCACTTT
-	TRBJ1-2	TRBV6-5	few	CASSTAGRGYTF	TGTGCCAGCAGTACGGCTGGTCGCGGCTACACCTTC